What follows are 16 T cell receptor beta chains derived from one specimen sequenced in a study of human T cells and chemical hapten exposure. Extraction of total RNA was performed on unfractionated whole blood. The library put unique molecular identifiers onto individual cDNA molecules. Each CDR3 protein is one row after TCRdb ran MiXCR on the reads. The data contain about 120,000 distinct CDR3 sequences, approximately 9% of them singletons. Sequenced sample: whole blood. All receptors derive from a human donor in good health. Some clones in this sample may be carry-over from other donors' samples.

V usage is TRBV18 and J usage is TRBJ2-7; 9 bases map to TRBD2. V dropped 1 base and J dropped 3; count of bases not matched to a gene: 4. The CDR3 contains 15 residues. Germline CDR1 reads KGHSH; CDR2 reads LQKENI. This CDR3 reads CASSPRAGGFYEQYF. The CDR3 bases are TGTGCCAGCTCACCACGCGCGGGAGGGTTCTACGAGCAGTACTTC.

A few counts support this clonotype. The chain uses TRBV11-1 and TRBJ2-3; perhaps D is TRBD1 or TRBD2 (7 bases each). With 6 bases removed from V and 2 bases from J, the gap between germline ends came to 18 bases. The CDR3 sequence is 16 residues long. Per germline, CDR1 SGHAT and CDR2 FQDESV (reference sequence). The CDR3 loop reads CASSPSGTAPTDTQYF. The DNA for the CDR3 is TGTGCCAGCAGTCCCAGCGGGACAGCACCCACAGATACGCAGTATTTT. The variable domain in full, with the rest retrieved from reference TRBV11-1 and TRBJ2-3, is EAEVAQSPRYKITEKSQAVAFWCDPISGHATLYWYRQILGQGPELLVQFQDESVVDDSQLPKDRFSAERLKGVDSTLKIQPAELGDSAMYLCASSPSGTAPTDTQYFGPGTRLTVL.

This clonotype was seen ten or more times. The chain couples TRBV7-2 to TRBJ1-1; perhaps TRBD1 as D (5 bases). Trimming cost V 3 bases and J 2 bases, with 13 bases left between them. The germline CDR1 and CDR2 sequences are SGHTA and FQGNSA. CDR3 size: 15 residues. CDR3 sequence: CASSLWGNSNTEAFF. The CDR3, as DNA: TGTGCCAGCAGCTTGTGGGGGAACTCTAACACTGAAGCTTTCTTT.

This clonotype has a handful of counts. This sequence joins TRBV5-1 and TRBJ1-2; D is possibly TRBD1 (6 bases). Trimming stripped 5 bases from V and 2 bases from J, with 10 bases between. The CDR3 runs to 13 residues. Germline V gene data show CDR1 as SGHRS and CDR2 as YFSETQ. The CDR3 DNA follows: TGCGCCAGCAGAGAGGACAGCAACTATGGCTACACCTTC. Translating gives CASREDSNYGYTF.

The chain uses TRBV5-5 and TRBJ2-1; 9 bases line up with TRBD1. This CDR3 is built from 15 residues. Germline V gives CDR1 SGHKS, CDR2 YYEKEE (reference sequence). Trimming took 4 bases from V and 7 from J; bases not matched to a gene: 9. CDR3 DNA: TGTGCCAGCAGCCCGGGACAGGGTTACGGGAATGAGCAGTTCTTC. Its protein is CASSPGQGYGNEQFF.

The chain has TRBV4-3 and TRBJ2-1, with D tentatively TRBD1 (6 bases). V was shortened by 4 bases and J by 8 bases, with 27 bases between the two germline ends. The CDR3 is 18 amino acids. Germline assignment: CDR1 LGHNA and CDR2 YSLEER. The CDR3 sequence: CASSRSPREQGSPDEQFF. The CDR3 nucleotides are TGCGCCAGCAGCCGATCCCCCAGGGAACAGGGAAGTCCGGATGAGCAGTTCTTC.

The sample holds many counts of this clonotype. The V gene is TRBV6-5, the J gene TRBJ1-5; D gene unclear. The germline gives CDR1 MNHEY, CDR2 SVGAGI. The CDR3 spans 15 residues. The ends were cut back, 0 bases at V and 3 bases at J, with 9 bases in the middle. The CDR3 loop reads CASSYSITNNQPQHF. In nucleotides, the CDR3 is TGTGCCAGCAGTTACTCGATTACTAACAATCAGCCCCAGCATTTT.

This clonotype was counted many times. The chain links TRBV4-2 to TRBJ1-2; tentative D call: TRBD1 (6 bases). There are 15 residues in the CDR3. CDR1 is LGHNA and CDR2 is YNFKEQ in the germline V gene. Trimming stripped 3 bases from V and 1 base from J, with 12 bases between. In DNA form, the CDR3 reads TGTGCCAGCAGCCACGGTCAGGGGATTAACTATGGCTACACCTTC. Amino acids: CASSHGQGINYGYTF.

This clonotype was recorded a few times. The chain uses TRBV6-2 or TRBV6-3 and TRBJ1-1; D remains unclear. Looked up from germline, CDR1 is MNHEY and CDR2 is SVGEGT. Trimming stripped 7 bases from V and 0 bases from J, with 18 bases between. This CDR3 is 16 amino acids long. The CDR3 spells CASIKRKAALNTEAFF. DNA for the CDR3: TGTGCCAGCATTAAGAGGAAGGCAGCTTTGAACACTGAAGCTTTCTTT.

This clonotype was seen more than once but under ten times. A read error may account for a junction end that differs from germline. The rearrangement joins TRBV14 to TRBJ2-3; D not certain. Germline CDR1 and CDR2: SGHDN and FVKESK. This CDR3 is built from 13 residues. The CDR3: CASSKELADTQYF. The CDR3 nucleotides are TGTGCCAGCAGCAAAGAGCTCGCAGATACGCAGTATTTT.

Regarding this clonotype: This may stem from a read error, because a much larger clone lies one nucleotide away. This sequence joins TRBV5-1 and TRBJ2-6; possible D gene TRBD1, 5 bases. This CDR3 contains 19 residues. Germline V gene data show CDR1 as SGHRS and CDR2 as YFSETQ. CDR3 sequence (DNA): TGCGCCAGCAGCCCTTCAACCCCTACCAGAAGCTCTGGGGCCAAGGTCCTGACTTTC. Protein sequence: CASSPSTPTRSSGAKVLTF.

There are many counts of this clonotype. The chain is built from TRBV12-3 or TRBV12-4 and TRBJ1-4, with no clear D. CDR3 length: 14 residues. V shed 3 bases and J shed 6 bases, with 11 bases lying between them. CDR3 region: CASSFRQLDEKLFF. CDR3 bases: TGTGCCAGCAGTTTTCGGCAACTAGATGAAAAACTGTTTTTT.

The sample holds many counts of this clonotype. For the CDR3, the DNA is TGCAGTGCCCAGAAGGGGGGAGCTTTCTTT. Translated, it gives CSAQKGGAFF. The rearrangement links TRBV20-1 to TRBJ1-1, with D possibly being TRBD1 (6 bases). The length of the CDR3 is 10 residues. Germline V lookup: CDR1 DFQATT, CDR2 SNEGSKA (reference sequence). Trimming removed 6 bases at V and 10 bases at J, with 12 bases between.

This clonotype has ten or more counts. The CDR3 spells CASSFNLGYTEAFF. The CDR3 nucleotides read TGTGCCAGCAGCTTTAACTTGGGGTACACTGAAGCTTTCTTT. The V and J genes are TRBV5-5 and TRBJ1-1; D is undetermined. Trimming pared 2 bases from V and 3 bases from J, leaving 11 bases between. The CDR3 contains 14 residues. Germline CDR1 is SGHKS and CDR2 is YYEKEE (reference sequence).

Only a few counts were recorded for this clonotype. The chain has TRBV7-9 and TRBJ2-5, with 8 bases matching TRBD2. V lost 5 bases, J lost 4 bases, and 9 bases stayed unmatched. Germline V gives CDR1 SEHNR, CDR2 FQNEAQ (reference sequence). This CDR3 contains 15 residues. CDR3 sequence: CASSGGSGTGETQYF. The CDR3 DNA sequence: TGTGCCAGCAGCGGGGGTAGCGGGACGGGAGAGACCCAGTACTTC.

This clonotype was observed a few times. The genes are TRBV20-1 and TRBJ2-1; no firm D call. The CDR3 covers 15 residues. Trimming stripped 0 bases from V and 3 bases from J, with 12 bases between. Germline V lookup: CDR1 DFQATT, CDR2 SNEGSKA (reference sequence). CDR3 region: CSAREDSSYYNEQFF. CDR3 sequence (DNA): TGCAGTGCTAGAGAAGACTCTTCCTACTACAATGAGCAGTTCTTC.